Each of the 25 T cell receptor beta chains below was sequenced from the same sample in a study of shared clonotypes between healthy human individuals. Produced via immunoSEQ multiplex PCR; TCRdb's table is partial and in-frame only. Of 2 million to 3 million clones listed, over 85% are singletons. The sample taken for sequencing was naive CD4+ T cells from PBMCs. As for subset: CD45RA+ positively selected. These receptors were obtained from a man between 18 and 29 years old in good health. Some clones in this sample may be carry-over from other donors' samples.

On this clone itself: Other DNA sequences in the same sample also yield this CDR3. The V and J genes are TRBV6-1 and TRBJ1-5; D unresolved. There are 14 residues in the CDR3. The V end lost 4 bases, the J end lost 0 bases, and 7 bases lay between the germline ends. CDR1 and CDR2 (germline): MNHNS, SASEGT. The CDR3 nucleotides read TGTGCCAGCAGTGCGGGATATAGCAATCAGCCCCAGCATTTT. Encoded protein: CASSAGYSNQPQHF.

The DNA of the CDR3 is TGCGCCAGCAGCCTTACCTACAGGGGGCAATCCTACGAGCAGTACTTC. Translation: CASSLTYRGQSYEQYF. The rearrangement uses TRBV4-1 and TRBJ2-7; 9 positions match TRBD1. Germline V gives CDR1 MGHRA, CDR2 YSYEKL. The CDR3 has 16 residues. V shed 4 bases and J 1 base; nucleotides not matched to a gene: 8.

Comments on this clone: The same CDR3 also results from other DNA sequences found in this sample. The genes are TRBV7-2 and TRBJ2-6; TRBD2 might be the D (6 bases). Trimming pared 1 base from V and 2 bases from J, leaving 6 bases between. The CDR3 has 15 amino acids. Germline lookup yields CDR1 SGHTA and CDR2 FQGNSA. Written as DNA, the CDR3 is TGTGCCAGCAGCTTAGGCGGGGCTGGGGCCAACGTCCTGACTTTC. Protein product: CASSLGGAGANVLTF.

This clone was found once. The chain is built from TRBV18 and TRBJ2-1; the match to TRBD2 covers 10 bases. The germline gives CDR1 KGHSH, CDR2 LQKENI. The J segment lost 9 bases and the V segment lost 3 bases, leaving 8 bases of the junction unmatched. The CDR3 totals 15 residues. Here the CDR3 reads CASSPGTSVRSEQFF. The CDR3 nucleotides read TGTGCCAGCTCACCCGGGACTAGCGTGAGGAGTGAGCAGTTCTTC. Full variable domain (rest looked up from reference TRBV18 and TRBJ2-1): NAGVMQNPRHLVRRRGQEARLRCSPMKGHSHVYWYRQLPEEGLKFMVYLQKENIIDESGMPKERFSAEFPKEGPSILRIQQVVRGDSAAYFCASSPGTSVRSEQFFGPGTRLTVL.

This clone was counted once. The V gene is TRBV28, the J gene TRBJ1-1; D may be TRBD1 (6 bases). Germline values: CDR1 MDHEN, CDR2 SYDVKM. Trimming took 1 base from V and 0 from J, leaving 9 bases between them. The CDR3 is made up of 15 amino acids. The CDR3 spells CASSLSGAMNTEAFF. Here the CDR3 DNA reads TGTGCCAGCAGTTTATCAGGGGCTATGAACACTGAAGCTTTCTTT.

V gene TRBV5-4 combines with J gene TRBJ2-2; no reliable D call. This CDR3 has 14 amino acids. Per the germline V gene, CDR1 is SGHNT and CDR2 is YYREEE (reference sequence). V shed 4 bases and J shed 4 bases, with 11 bases lying between them. CDR3 amino acids: CASSPRQGTGELFF. The CDR3 DNA reads TGTGCCAGCAGCCCCCGCCAAGGCACCGGGGAGCTGTTTTTT.

V is TRBV28 and J is TRBJ2-2; TRBD2 is a possible D gene (7 bases). The germline CDR1 and CDR2 sequences are MDHEN and SYDVKM. This CDR3 spans 16 amino acids. Trimming pared 1 base from V and 2 bases from J, leaving 11 bases between. As DNA, the CDR3 is TGTGCCAGCAGTTTATCTCGGGGGGCAAACACCGGGGAGCTGTTTTTT. Its protein is CASSLSRGANTGELFF.

This clone occurred once. The chain couples TRBV7-2 to TRBJ1-2; D perhaps matches TRBD1 (5 bases). The germline V gene has CDR1 SGHTA and CDR2 FQGNSA. This CDR3 is built from 16 residues. Deletions cut 1 base from V and 5 bases from J, with 17 bases between. The CDR3 coding sequence is TGTGCCAGCAGCTTAGATGTTGGGCAGGGAGGTTATGGCTACACCTTC. Translating it yields CASSLDVGQGGYGYTF.

This clone came up once. The chain employs TRBV29-1 and TRBJ1-1, with D possibly matching TRBD1 (6 bases). The CDR3 is 13 residues long. Between the trimmed V and J ends, which lost 4 bases and 1 base, there was a span of 10 bases. CDR1 and CDR2 (germline): SQVTM, ANQGSEA. The CDR3 spells CSVAARGNTEAFF. The DNA of the CDR3 is TGCAGCGTTGCTGCCAGGGGGAACACTGAAGCTTTCTTT. The whole variable domain, filled in from reference TRBV29-1 and TRBJ1-1, reads SAVISQKPSRDICQRGTSLTIQCQVDSQVTMMFWYRQQPGQSLTLIATANQGSEATYESGFVIDKFPISRPNLTFSTLTVSNMSPEDSSIYLCSVAARGNTEAFFGQGTRLTVV.

This sequence joins TRBV4-3 and TRBJ2-1; D unresolved. Deletions cut 0 bases from V and 8 bases from J, with 8 bases between. The CDR3 has 13 residues. Germline assignment: CDR1 LGHNA and CDR2 YSLEER. As DNA, the CDR3 is TGCGCCAGCAGCCAAGAGGGTATGGATGAGCAGTTCTTC. Translated, it gives CASSQEGMDEQFF.

J is TRBJ1-2 and V is TRBV27; D possibly corresponds to TRBD1 (5 bases). The CDR3 sequence is 12 residues long. The germline gives CDR1 MNHEY, CDR2 SMNVEV (reference sequence). Between the trimmed V and J ends, which lost 10 bases and 4 bases, there was a span of 13 bases. Here the CDR3 reads CATREGTYGYTF. CDR3 DNA: TGTGCCACCAGGGAAGGGACCTATGGCTACACCTTC.

The gene calls are TRBV7-3 and TRBJ2-7, with 10 bases aligning to TRBD1. CDR3 length: 14 amino acids. V dropped 5 bases and J dropped 6; count of bases not matched to a gene: 7. Germline V lookup: CDR1 SGHTA, CDR2 FQGTGA. CDR3 in DNA: TGTGCCAGCAGCGGGCGACAGGGGGCCAGCGAGCAGTACTTC. It is translated as CASSGRQGASEQYF.

The rearrangement uses TRBV2 and TRBJ2-1; D is unresolved. The CDR3 spans 13 residues. V was shortened by 8 bases and J by 0 bases, with 8 bases between the two germline ends. CDR1 is SNHLY and CDR2 is FYNNEI in the germline V gene. Here the CDR3 reads CASLWSSYNEQFF. CDR3 in DNA: TGTGCCAGCCTGTGGAGCTCCTACAATGAGCAGTTCTTC.

The J gene is TRBJ2-7, the V gene TRBV4-3; D unresolved. The CDR3 runs 14 residues. Trimming left V 0 bases short and J 2 bases short, with 8 bases between. CDR1 and CDR2 from the germline V gene are LGHNA and YSLEER. CDR3 in amino acids: CASSQDRSTYEQYF. The CDR3 DNA follows: TGCGCCAGCAGCCAAGATAGGTCTACCTACGAGCAGTACTTC.

The chain links TRBV10-3 to TRBJ2-1; D gene uncertain. V lost 6 bases and J lost 5, with 14 bases in between. The CDR3 runs to 14 residues. Germline CDR1 is ENHRY and CDR2 is SYGVKD. The CDR3 nucleotides read TGTGCCATCAGCAACCTTCGGATGGACAATGAGCAGTTCTTC. It translates to CAISNLRMDNEQFF.

The chain couples TRBV13 to TRBJ2-7; D gene uncertain. CDR3 length: 13 amino acids. Between the trimmed V and J ends, which lost 10 bases and 4 bases, there was a span of 17 bases. The germline V gene encodes CDR1 PRHDT and CDR2 FYEKMQ (reference sequence). CDR3 sequence (DNA): TGTGCCACCCGACGGCGATCCAGATACGAGCAGTACTTC. Translation: CATRRRSRYEQYF.

The V gene is TRBV29-1, the J gene TRBJ1-4; D not certain. The V gene lost 4 bases and the J gene lost 3 bases, with 9 bases spanning the gap. CDR1 and CDR2 (germline): SQVTM, ANQGSEA. There are 13 residues in the CDR3. CDR3 coding DNA: TGCAGCGTTGTAAGGAGCCCTAATGAAAAACTGTTTTTT. Protein product: CSVVRSPNEKLFF.

J is TRBJ2-1 and V is TRBV2; 9 bases align to TRBD2. Unmatched junction bases numbered 14, after V lost 2 bases and J lost 9 bases. This CDR3 comprises 17 residues. The V gene's germline CDR1 is SNHLY and CDR2 FYNNEI. The CDR3 sequence: CASSEFPGGRAAGEQFF. CDR3 DNA sequence: TGTGCCAGCAGTGAATTCCCGGGCGGGAGGGCCGCGGGTGAGCAGTTCTTC.

The rearrangement links TRBV19 to TRBJ1-1; D is perhaps TRBD1 (6 bases). The CDR3 has 16 residues. CDR1 and CDR2 (germline): LNHDA, SQIVND (reference sequence). V lost 4 bases to trimming and J lost 1 base, with 16 bases between them. The CDR3 region has the DNA TGTGCCAGTAGTACCTGGGGGCTTAGAGGGAACACTGAAGCTTTCTTT. Its protein product is CASSTWGLRGNTEAFF.

The chain uses TRBV7-2 and TRBJ2-7; 8 nucleotides match TRBD1. The CDR3 runs 14 residues. The J segment lost 2 bases and the V segment lost 3 bases, leaving 3 bases of the junction unmatched. Germline V gene sequence: CDR1 SGHTA, CDR2 FQGNSA. The CDR3 loop reads CASSFKTGAYEQYF. The CDR3 DNA sequence: TGTGCCAGCAGCTTCAAGACAGGGGCCTACGAGCAGTACTTC.

The chain carries TRBV11-1 and TRBJ2-1; 7 nucleotides line up with TRBD1. Germline CDR1 reads SGHAT; CDR2 reads FQDESV (reference sequence). Trimming cost V 4 bases and J 4 bases; bases outside gene matches: 4. The CDR3 loop spans 14 amino acids. CDR3 loop: CASSWDRRYNEQFF. For the CDR3, the DNA is TGTGCCAGCAGCTGGGACAGACGATACAATGAGCAGTTCTTC.

A word on this clone: The same CDR3 can be traced to other DNA sequences in this sample. The chain is built from TRBV6-5 and TRBJ2-7; a possible D gene is TRBD2 (6 bases). V lost 0 bases and J lost 4, with 7 bases in between. CDR3 length: 13 amino acids. Looked up from germline, CDR1 is MNHEY and CDR2 is SVGAGI. In nucleotides, the CDR3 is TGTGCCAGCAGTTACTCGGGACTTTACGAGCAGTACTTC. Encoded protein: CASSYSGLYEQYF.

CDR3 nucleotide sequence: TGTGCCAGCAGTGGCCCGGGATCCTTAACTTACAATGAGCAGTTCTTC. This translates into CASSGPGSLTYNEQFF. The genes are TRBV2 and TRBJ2-1, with a weak D call TRBD2 (5 bases). This CDR3 spans 16 amino acids. CDR1 is SNHLY, CDR2 FYNNEI, per germline. Trimming removed 4 bases from V and 4 bases from J, with 17 bases in between.

A single count supports this clone. V gene TRBV29-1 combines with J gene TRBJ1-2, with D perhaps matching TRBD1 (5 bases). Germline-derived CDR1 and CDR2 are SQVTM and ANQGSEA. The CDR3 length is 15 residues. Trimming removed 7 bases at V and 10 bases at J, with 28 bases between. The CDR3 DNA follows: TGCAGCGGCTTGAGAGGGGTTGGGGAGGGGAGAGACTACACCTTC. This encodes CSGLRGVGEGRDYTF.

The J gene is TRBJ2-7, the V gene TRBV7-2; a possible D gene is TRBD2 (7 bases). V was trimmed by 3 bases and J by 1 base, leaving 10 bases between them. There are 14 residues in the CDR3. CDR1 and CDR2 from the germline V gene are SGHTA and FQGNSA. The chain's CDR3 is CASSFRGASYEQYF. CDR3 DNA sequence: TGTGCCAGCAGCTTTCGGGGGGCGTCCTACGAGCAGTACTTC.